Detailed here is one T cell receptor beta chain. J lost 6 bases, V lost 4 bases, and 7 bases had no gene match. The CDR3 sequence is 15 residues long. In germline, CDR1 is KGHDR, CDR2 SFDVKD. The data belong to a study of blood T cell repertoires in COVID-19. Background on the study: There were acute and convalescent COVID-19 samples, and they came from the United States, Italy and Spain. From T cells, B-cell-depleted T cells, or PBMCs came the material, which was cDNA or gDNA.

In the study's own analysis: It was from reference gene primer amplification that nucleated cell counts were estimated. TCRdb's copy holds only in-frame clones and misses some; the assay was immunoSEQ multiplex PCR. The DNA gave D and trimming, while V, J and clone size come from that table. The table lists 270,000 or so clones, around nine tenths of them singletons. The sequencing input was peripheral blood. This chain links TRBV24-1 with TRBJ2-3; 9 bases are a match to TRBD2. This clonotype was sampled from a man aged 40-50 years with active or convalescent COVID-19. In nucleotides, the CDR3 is TGTGCCACCAGTGACGGGCTAGCGGGGCAGGATACGCAGTATTTT. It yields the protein CATSDGLAGQDTQYF.